The next 23 T cell receptor beta chains were all read from a single sample in a study of cytomegalovirus exposure and HLA in healthy donors. PCR used 60 Vbeta primers and 13 Jbeta primers. Only in-frame clones appear in the TCRdb table, and some are missing; sequencing was by immunoSEQ multiplex PCR. The sample carries about 100,000 clones, around 83% recorded once. The sequenced material came from PBMCs. The receptors derive from a woman in her late teens or twenties in good health and CMV-seronegative.

V gene TRBV29-1 combines with J gene TRBJ2-4, with D possibly TRBD2 on 6 matching bases. V shed 7 bases and J shed 7 bases, with 23 bases lying between them. The germline gives CDR1 SQVTM, CDR2 ANQGSEA. The CDR3 loop spans 15 amino acids. The DNA of the CDR3 is TGCAGCGCTCGGTATTGGGACCTCGGGAGTAACATTCAGTACTTC. Its protein is CSARYWDLGSNIQYF.

This clone showed up just a few times. J is TRBJ1-4 and V is TRBV5-6, with 9 positions matching TRBD1. CDR1 and CDR2 (germline): SGHDT, YYEEEE. Trimming took 4 bases from V and 0 from J; bases not matched to a gene: 4. The CDR3 consists of 16 residues. CDR3: CASSRTGDSTNEKLFF. CDR3 DNA: TGTGCCAGCAGCAGGACAGGGGACTCAACTAATGAAAAACTGTTTTTT.

V and J are TRBV7-2 and TRBJ2-1; D is ambiguous. V was shortened by 3 bases and J by 7 bases, with 4 bases between the two germline ends. In germline, CDR1 is SGHTA, CDR2 FQGNSA. The CDR3 spans 11 residues. The CDR3 protein is CASSFNNEQFF. CDR3 bases: TGTGCCAGCAGCTTTAATAATGAGCAGTTCTTC.

In this sample, this clone turned up a few times. The gene calls are TRBV7-2 and TRBJ2-5, with 9 bases fitting TRBD2. The CDR3 runs to 14 residues. With 1 base clipped from V and 9 bases from J, the junction kept 6 bases outside the gene matches. The germline CDR1 and CDR2 sequences are SGHTA and FQGNSA. CDR3 DNA: TGTGCCAGCAGCTTAGATCTGCGGGGGGGGGCCCAGTACTTC. This codes for CASSLDLRGGAQYF.

This clone has a handful of counts. J is TRBJ2-5 and V is TRBV4-3; the D gene is possibly TRBD1 (6 bases). This CDR3 is built from 13 residues. V was cut by 5 bases and J by 2 bases, with 9 bases left in between. Germline CDR1 and CDR2: LGHNA and YSLEER. The CDR3 loop is CASSWTVQETQYF. CDR3 DNA sequence: TGCGCCAGCAGCTGGACAGTGCAAGAGACCCAGTACTTC.

This clone was seen a few times. The chain employs TRBV10-3 and TRBJ2-7; D call uncertain. This CDR3 is 13 amino acids long. V was trimmed by 4 bases and J by 0 bases, leaving 7 bases between them. CDR1 and CDR2 (germline): ENHRY, SYGVKD. CDR3 region: CAISASSSYEQYF. In DNA, the CDR3 is TGTGCCATCAGTGCGTCGAGCTCCTACGAGCAGTACTTC.

The J gene is TRBJ2-7, the V gene TRBV25-1; the D is unclear. V lost 4 bases and J 2 bases, leaving 12 bases between the germline ends. The germline gives CDR1 MGHDK, CDR2 SYGVNS. The CDR3 runs to 14 residues. The CDR3 loop is CASSAALVPYEQYF. In nucleotides, the CDR3 is TGTGCCAGCAGTGCCGCGTTGGTCCCCTACGAGCAGTACTTC.

J is TRBJ2-7 and V is TRBV6-6, with D perhaps TRBD1 (6 bases). Trimming shortened V by 5 bases and J by 2 bases, and 13 bases separated the two germline ends. Germline CDR1 MNHNY, CDR2 SVGAGI (reference sequence). The CDR3 contains 14 residues. For the CDR3, the DNA is TGTGCCAGCAGTACAAGGGACATTCCCTACGAGCAGTACTTC. This translates into CASSTRDIPYEQYF.

On this clone: A junction end diverges from the germline sequence, so it may reflect a read error. Other DNA sequences within the sample encode an identical CDR3. V gene TRBV19 combines with J gene TRBJ1-4; possibly TRBD1 for D (6 bases). The length of the CDR3 is 15 residues. Germline V gene lookup returns CDR1 LNHDA and CDR2 SQIVND (reference sequence). CDR3 residues: CAPRGRGETNEKLFF. CDR3 DNA: TGTGCCCCAAGAGGCAGGGGTGAGACTAATGAAAAACTGTTCTTT.

This clone is a singleton in its sample. The rearrangement uses TRBV7-6 and TRBJ2-1, with 7 bases lining up with TRBD1. CDR3 size: 15 residues. The germline gives CDR1 SGHVS, CDR2 FNYEAQ. Unmatched junction bases numbered 6, after V lost 5 bases and J lost 2 bases. CDR3 in amino acids: CASSPGTDPYNEQFF. For the CDR3, the DNA is TGTGCCAGCAGCCCCGGGACAGATCCCTACAATGAGCAGTTCTTC. The entire variable domain, with the rest obtained from reference TRBV7-6 and TRBJ2-1, is as follows: GAGVSQSPRYKVTKRGQDVALRCDPISGHVSLYWYRQALGQGPEFLTYFNYEAQQDKSGLPNDRFSAERPEGSISTLTIQRTEQRDSAMYRCASSPGTDPYNEQFFGPGTRLTVL.

The CDR3 here is CASSRRTGEGFTEAFF. Written as DNA, the CDR3 is TGTGCCAGCTCACGGCGGACAGGGGAGGGTTTCACTGAAGCTTTCTTT. The rearrangement joins TRBV18 to TRBJ1-1; 9 bases fit TRBD1. The CDR3 totals 16 residues. The V and J ends lost 4 bases and 4 bases, in that order; junction bases with no gene match: 10. Germline assignment: CDR1 KGHSH and CDR2 LQKENI.

The chain joins TRBV30 to TRBJ1-1, with D possibly matching TRBD1 (5 bases). CDR3 length equals 11 residues. Germline CDR1 GTSNPN, CDR2 SVGIG (reference sequence). Between the trimmed V and J ends, which lost 4 bases and 5 bases, there was a span of 8 bases. The CDR3 nucleotides are TGTGCCTGGACAGGGATTACTGAAGCTTTCTTT. This encodes CAWTGITEAFF.

CDR3: CASRRAQGSMPQHF. The CDR3 DNA sequence: TGTGCCAGCAGACGAGCCCAGGGGAGCATGCCCCAGCATTTT. The chain uses TRBV6-5 and TRBJ1-5, with D possibly matching TRBD1 (6 bases). V was clipped by 6 bases and J by 9 bases, with 18 bases between them. The CDR3 covers 14 residues. In germline, CDR1 is MNHEY, CDR2 SVGAGI.

The V gene is TRBV6-1, the J gene TRBJ2-1; tentative D call: TRBD1 (6 bases). The V gene lost 6 bases and the J gene lost 9 bases, with 18 bases spanning the gap. The germline CDR1 and CDR2 sequences are MNHNS and SASEGT. The CDR3 length is 14 residues. The CDR3 region has the DNA TGTGCCAGCAGAGAGGACAGTGAGGTCGGTGAGCAGTTCTTC. Its translation is CASREDSEVGEQFF.

The chain has TRBV11-2 and TRBJ2-7; 8 positions agree with TRBD1. In germline, CDR1 is SGHAT, CDR2 FQNNGV. This CDR3 has 15 residues. Trimming cost V 3 bases and J 3 bases; bases outside gene matches: 7. The CDR3 region has the DNA TGTGCCAGCAGCTTGGACAGGGTCTTCAACTACGAGCAGTACTTC. Its protein is CASSLDRVFNYEQYF. Full variable domain (outside the CDR3, taken from reference TRBV11-2 and TRBJ2-7): EAGVAQSPRYKIIEKRQSVAFWCNPISGHATLYWYQQILGQGPKLLIQFQNNGVVDDSQLPKDRFSAERLKGVDSTLKIQPAKLEDSAVYLCASSLDRVFNYEQYFGPGTRLTVT.

This sequence joins TRBV27 and TRBJ2-7, with D perhaps matching TRBD1 (6 bases). Trimming pared 5 bases from V and 1 base from J, leaving 15 bases between. CDR3 size: 15 residues. In germline, CDR1 is MNHEY, CDR2 SMNVEV (reference sequence). The CDR3: CASSARRQASYEQYF. The CDR3 DNA reads TGTGCCAGCAGTGCACGCCGACAGGCTTCCTACGAGCAGTACTTC.

This clone came up once. This rearrangement joins TRBV28 to TRBJ1-5; TRBD1 matches at 7 bases. The CDR3 is 17 residues long. The germline gives CDR1 MDHEN, CDR2 SYDVKM. J was trimmed by 3 bases and V by 5 bases; bases with no gene match: 13. The CDR3 DNA reads TGTGCCAGCAGTCCCCCCGGGACAGAGAGAGTCAATCAGCCCCAGCATTTT. Translating it yields CASSPPGTERVNQPQHF.

The V gene is TRBV15, the J gene TRBJ1-2, with no clear D. Trimming shortened V by 0 bases and J by 1 base, and 9 bases separated the two germline ends. CDR1 and CDR2 from the germline V gene are LNHNV and YYDKDF (reference sequence). The CDR3 is 15 amino acids. CDR3 region: CATSRDHRGNYGYTF. CDR3 bases: TGTGCCACCAGCAGAGATCATCGGGGTAACTATGGCTACACCTTC.

This clone has a handful of counts. The rearrangement joins TRBV5-1 to TRBJ2-1; no reliable D call. This CDR3 is built from 18 residues. Germline values: CDR1 SGHRS, CDR2 YFSETQ. V dropped 4 bases and J dropped 4 bases, with 24 bases sitting between them. The CDR3 sequence is CASSEYPDAVAEYNEQFF. The CDR3 nucleotides read TGCGCCAGCAGCGAATATCCCGATGCCGTCGCGGAATACAATGAGCAGTTCTTC.

V usage is TRBV5-6 and J usage is TRBJ1-2; D is ambiguous. Trimming stripped 2 bases from V and 2 bases from J, with 7 bases between. The CDR3 runs to 13 residues. Germline CDR1 SGHDT, CDR2 YYEEEE. The CDR3 bases are TGTGCCAGCAGCTTCGACTGGAACTATGGCTACACCTTC. Its translation is CASSFDWNYGYTF. Filled out from reference TRBV5-6 and TRBJ1-2, the complete variable domain reads DAGVTQSPTHLIKTRGQQVTLRCSPKSGHDTVSWYQQALGQGPQFIFQYYEEEERQRGNFPDRFSGHQFPNYSSELNVNALLLGDSALYLCASSFDWNYGYTFGSGTRLTVV.

The sample holds one count of this clone. V is TRBV7-2 and J is TRBJ2-3; 8 nucleotides align to TRBD2. J gave up 0 bases and V 5 bases, and 10 bases lay outside the gene matches. In germline, CDR1 is SGHTA, CDR2 FQGNSA. The CDR3 is 17 amino acids. CDR3 DNA: TGTGCCAGCAGCCCGGCGGGGGGAGTTCGTAGCACAGATACGCAGTATTTT. It specifies CASSPAGGVRSTDTQYF.

The J gene is TRBJ2-1, the V gene TRBV9; no definite D call. Germline CDR1 reads SGDLS; CDR2 reads YYNGEE. This CDR3 contains 21 residues. Trimming removed 0 bases at V and 4 bases at J, with 29 bases between. The CDR3 DNA reads as TGTGCCAGCAGCGTAGCCCCCCAAGGAGTTTGGTCCAGAAGTTTGTACAATGAGCAGTTCTTC. Encoded protein: CASSVAPQGVWSRSLYNEQFF. Full variable domain (rest looked up from reference TRBV9 and TRBJ2-1): DSGVTQTPKHLITATGQRVTLRCSPRSGDLSVYWYQQSLDQGLQFLIQYYNGEERAKGNILERFSAQQFPDLHSELNLSSLELGDSALYFCASSVAPQGVWSRSLYNEQFFGPGTRLTVL.

The chain is built from TRBV5-4 and TRBJ2-1, with 15 bases fitting TRBD2. V lost 3 bases to trimming and J lost 8 bases; unmatched junction nucleotides: 3. The CDR3 totals 15 residues. Germline lookup yields CDR1 SGHNT and CDR2 YYREEE (reference sequence). The CDR3, as DNA: TGTGCCAGCAGCTCTGGACTAGCGGGAGGGGATGAGCAGTTCTTC. Its protein is CASSSGLAGGDEQFF.